The sequence of this TCR beta chain was determined in a study of Ad26.COV2.S vaccination and SARS-CoV-2 variants. The length of the CDR3 is 16 residues. Germline CDR1 is SEHNR and CDR2 is FQNEAQ (reference sequence). Trimming cost V 1 base and J 1 base; bases outside gene matches: 5. Repertoires were generated with immunoSEQ multiplex PCR, while TCRdb's copy carries only in-frame clones and drops some. The data contain about 400,000 clones, more than 85% of them seen just once; the ten biggest clones take up 3.5%. Treatment noted: roughly 19 received Ad26.COV2.S at low or high dose, single or two shots; roughly 5 received placebo; per-sample allocation not given. The investigators took samples on day 63 after the first vaccine or placebo injection.

The TCR sequence derives from a person between 18 and 65 years old who received the Ad26.COV2.S COVID-19 vaccine or a placebo. The specimen comprised peripheral blood, sampled in a trial of Ad26.COV2.S vaccine versus placebo. The chain couples TRBV7-9 to TRBJ1-1; 8 nucleotides agree with TRBD1. CDR3 protein: CASSLVSGTGNTEAFF. The CDR3 nucleotides read TGTGCCAGCAGCTTAGTGTCCGGGACAGGGAACACTGAAGCTTTCTTT.